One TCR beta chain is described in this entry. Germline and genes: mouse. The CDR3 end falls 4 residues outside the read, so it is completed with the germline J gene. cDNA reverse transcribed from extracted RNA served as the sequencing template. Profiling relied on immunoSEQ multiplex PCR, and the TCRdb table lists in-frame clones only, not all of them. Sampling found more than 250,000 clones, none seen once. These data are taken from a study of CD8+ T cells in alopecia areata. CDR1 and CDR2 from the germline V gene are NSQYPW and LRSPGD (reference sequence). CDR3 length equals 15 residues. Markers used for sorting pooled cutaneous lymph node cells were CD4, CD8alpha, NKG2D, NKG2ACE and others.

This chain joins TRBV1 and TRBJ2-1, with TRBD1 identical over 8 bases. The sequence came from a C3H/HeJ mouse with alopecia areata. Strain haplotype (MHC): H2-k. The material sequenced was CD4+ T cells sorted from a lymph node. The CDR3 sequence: CTCSAGQGARAEQFF. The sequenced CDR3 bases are TGCACCTGCAGTGCAGGCCAGGGGGCGAGGGCT.